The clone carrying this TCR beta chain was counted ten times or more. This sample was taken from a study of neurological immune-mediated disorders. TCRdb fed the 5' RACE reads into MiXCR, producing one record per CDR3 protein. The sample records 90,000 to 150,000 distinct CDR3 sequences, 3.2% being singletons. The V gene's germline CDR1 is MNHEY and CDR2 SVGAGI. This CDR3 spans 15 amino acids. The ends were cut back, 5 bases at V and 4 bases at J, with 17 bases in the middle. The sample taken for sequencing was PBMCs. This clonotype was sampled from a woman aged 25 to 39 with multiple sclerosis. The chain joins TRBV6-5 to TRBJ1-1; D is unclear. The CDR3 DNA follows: TGTGCCAGCAGTAAACCCAAGGGAACCGGCACTGAAGCTTTCTTT. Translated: CASSKPKGTGTEAFF.